The T cell receptor beta chain described here comes from a study of CD8 T cells in Susac syndrome. Background on the study: Intravenous immunoglobulin alone or corticosteroids were being given to patients with Susac syndrome at blood draw, unless they were therapy-naive. Study-wide results and limits: In Susac syndrome, the CD4+ T cell repertoires did not show clonal expansion.

Comment on this clonotype: Its antigen remains unknown.

The CDR3 sequence is 13 residues long. CDR1 and CDR2 (germline): DFQATT, SNEGSKA (reference sequence). Roughly 0.45 to 1 ug RNA was reverse transcribed with random hexamers. An immunoSEQ multiplex PCR amplified TCR beta CDR3 over 54 Vbeta and 13 Jbeta. TCRdb redid the calling of the immunoSEQ multiplex PCR reads with MiXCR, one entry per CDR3 protein. The repertoire holds roughly 250,000 distinct CDR3 sequences, with about 96% as singletons. The TCR originated in a human donor with Susac syndrome. The sequenced sample consisted of CD4+ T cells from PBMCs. The gene calls are TRBV20-1 and TRBJ2-5; 9 positions match TRBD1. CDR3 in amino acids: CSTKTGGYETQYF. In nucleotides, the CDR3 is TGCAGCACGAAGACAGGGGGATACGAGACCCAGTACTTC.